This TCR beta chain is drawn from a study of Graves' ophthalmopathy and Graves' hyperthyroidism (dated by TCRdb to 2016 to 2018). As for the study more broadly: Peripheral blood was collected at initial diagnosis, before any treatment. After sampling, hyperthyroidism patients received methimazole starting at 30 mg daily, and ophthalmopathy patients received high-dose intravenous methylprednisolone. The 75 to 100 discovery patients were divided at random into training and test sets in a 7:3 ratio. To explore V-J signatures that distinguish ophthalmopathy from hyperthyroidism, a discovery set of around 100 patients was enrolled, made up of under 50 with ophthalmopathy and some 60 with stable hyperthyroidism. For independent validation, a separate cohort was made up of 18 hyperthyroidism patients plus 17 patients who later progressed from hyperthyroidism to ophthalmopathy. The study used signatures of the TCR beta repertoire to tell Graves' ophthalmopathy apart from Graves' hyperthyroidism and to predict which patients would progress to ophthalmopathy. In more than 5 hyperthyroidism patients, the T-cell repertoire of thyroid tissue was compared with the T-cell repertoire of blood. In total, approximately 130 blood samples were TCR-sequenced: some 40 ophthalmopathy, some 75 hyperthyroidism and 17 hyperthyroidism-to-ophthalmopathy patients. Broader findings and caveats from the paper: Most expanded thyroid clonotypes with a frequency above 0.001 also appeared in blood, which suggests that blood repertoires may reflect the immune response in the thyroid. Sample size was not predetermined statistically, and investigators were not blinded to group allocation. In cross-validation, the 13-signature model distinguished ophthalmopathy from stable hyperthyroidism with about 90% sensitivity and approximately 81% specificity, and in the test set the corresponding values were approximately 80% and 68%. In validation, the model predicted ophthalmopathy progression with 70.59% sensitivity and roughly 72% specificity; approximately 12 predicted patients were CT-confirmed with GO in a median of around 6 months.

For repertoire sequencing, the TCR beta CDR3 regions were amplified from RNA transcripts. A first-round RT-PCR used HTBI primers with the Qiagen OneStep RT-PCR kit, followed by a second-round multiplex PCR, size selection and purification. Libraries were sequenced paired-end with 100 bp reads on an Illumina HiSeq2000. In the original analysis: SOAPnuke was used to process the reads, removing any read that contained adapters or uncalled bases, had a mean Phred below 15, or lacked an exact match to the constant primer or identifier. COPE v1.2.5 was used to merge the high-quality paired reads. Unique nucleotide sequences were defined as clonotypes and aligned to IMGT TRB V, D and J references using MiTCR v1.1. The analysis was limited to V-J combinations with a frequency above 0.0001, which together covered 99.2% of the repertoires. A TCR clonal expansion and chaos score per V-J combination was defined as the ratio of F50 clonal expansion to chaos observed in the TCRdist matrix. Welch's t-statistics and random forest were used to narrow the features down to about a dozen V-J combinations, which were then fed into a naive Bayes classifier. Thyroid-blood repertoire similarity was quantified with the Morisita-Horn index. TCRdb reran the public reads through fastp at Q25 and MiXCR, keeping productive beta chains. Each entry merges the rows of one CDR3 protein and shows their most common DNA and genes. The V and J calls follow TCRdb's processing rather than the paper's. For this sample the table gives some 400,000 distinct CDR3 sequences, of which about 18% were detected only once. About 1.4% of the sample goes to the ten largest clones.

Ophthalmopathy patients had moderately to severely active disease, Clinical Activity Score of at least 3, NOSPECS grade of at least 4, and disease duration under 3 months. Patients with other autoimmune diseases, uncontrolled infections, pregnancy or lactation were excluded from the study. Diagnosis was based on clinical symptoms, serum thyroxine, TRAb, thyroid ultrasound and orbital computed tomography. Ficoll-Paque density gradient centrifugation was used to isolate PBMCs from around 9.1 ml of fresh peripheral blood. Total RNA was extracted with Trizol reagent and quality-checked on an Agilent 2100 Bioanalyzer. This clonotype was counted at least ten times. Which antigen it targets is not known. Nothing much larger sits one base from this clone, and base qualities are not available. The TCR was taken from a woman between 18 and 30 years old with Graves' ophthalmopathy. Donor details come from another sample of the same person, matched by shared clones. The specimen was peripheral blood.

At the DNA level, the sequence is TGTGCCAGCAGTCCACCGAGCGGGAGAGGGGCCGGGGAGCTGTTTTTT. This encodes CASSPPSGRGAGELFF. This receptor chain uses TRBV12-3 or TRBV12-4 and TRBJ2-2; 8 central bases correspond to TRBD2. There are 16 amino acids in the CDR3, from cysteine to phenylalanine inclusive. The CDR3 DNA has 48 bases and is translated from base 1. Trimming takes 5 bases off V and 6 bases off J; junction bases not matched to a gene: 11.